This TCR beta chain was identified in a study of cytomegalovirus exposure and HLA in healthy donors. Comments on this clone: Its antigen is as yet unknown.

The PCR made use of 60 Vbeta and 13 Jbeta primers. Sequenced by immunoSEQ multiplex PCR; TCRdb stores in-frame clones only, minus some. The repertoire holds about 120,000 clones, with around 69% as singletons. CDR1 and CDR2 (germline): MNHNS, SASEGT. Trimming pared 4 bases from V and 4 bases from J, leaving 19 bases between. This CDR3 comprises 16 residues. Study conclusions and caveats: Donors were assumed by presence/absence analyses to have roughly uniform sequencing depth. Researchers counted roughly 150 TCR beta chains as cytomegalovirus-associated.

This TCR was recovered from a woman in her thirties or forties in good health and CMV-seropositive. Sequencing input: PBMCs. The chain is built from TRBV6-1 and TRBJ1-1; TRBD1 might be the D (6 bases). The chain's CDR3 is CASSGGTTGYSTEAFF. For the CDR3, the DNA is TGTGCCAGCAGTGGGGGAACCACAGGGTATAGCACTGAAGCTTTCTTT.